This entry concerns a single T cell receptor (beta chain). Its cognate antigen is unknown. The sort gate was single viable CD3+CD4+CD8-CD45RO+ cells for memory CD4+ T cells. The data were produced by immunoSEQ multiplex PCR, yet TCRdb's version contains in-frame clones alone and is incomplete. The top ten clones hold 0.94% of a sample with over 35,000 clones, 60% to 80% of them seen once. The data stem from a study of memory CD4+ T cells and cytomegalovirus serostatus. Study-wide findings and caveats: CD4+ memory repertoires contained about two fifths of the roughly 150 reported CMV TCRbeta sequences.

V trimming: 11 bases; J trimming: 0 bases; junction bases outside the gene matches: 20. This CDR3 is built from 19 residues. Per the germline V gene, CDR1 is SNHLY and CDR2 is FYNNEI. Sequencing used memory CD4+ T cells from blood. The chain employs TRBV2 and TRBJ2-1, with 9 bases that match TRBD2. This receptor was obtained from an adult in good health and CMV-seronegative. The CDR3: CALIPLAGSIFSSYNEQFF. Written as DNA, the CDR3 is TGTGCCTTGATCCCCCTAGCGGGGAGTATTTTTAGCTCCTACAATGAGCAGTTCTTC.